This entry is about one TCR beta chain. Its target is not known. The sample comes from a study of T-cell memory formation after mild COVID-19. Whole-study context: TCR clusters largely stayed donor specific.

The V gene end was trimmed by 11 bases and the J gene end by 1 base; junction bases not matched to a gene: 19. This CDR3 is built from 17 residues. Germline V gene sequence: CDR1 LGHNA, CDR2 YSLEER. Points from the study as a whole: Among CD4+ contracting clones, most were CM and EM, and CD8+ ones EMRA. The second-wave clones peaking on day 37 were not confirmed as SARS-CoV-2-specific.

Researchers used 5'RACE with constant-segment primers to make TCR alpha and TCR beta cDNA libraries that carry sample barcodes and UMIs. TCRdb recomputed calls from the 5' RACE reads with MiXCR, one row per CDR3 protein. Altogether about 60,000 distinct CDR3 sequences are present, more than 10% being singletons, with the ten largest covering around 25%. The J gene is TRBJ2-5, the V gene TRBV4-3, with 7 bases fitting TRBD2. The specimen was PBMCs or a T cell subset sorted from them (not recorded which). The source is a young man who had mild COVID-19 (a few samples of this study predate the infection). Cell type and time point are not known. CDR3 sequence (DNA): TGCGCCCGCACGGGGTTTCAAACCGGGGGGTTCCAAGAGACCCAGTACTTC. Protein sequence: CARTGFQTGGFQETQYF.